One and the same sample provided the 16 T cell receptor beta chains below, sequenced in a study of CD8+ T cells in alopecia areata. Extraction of RNA preceded its reverse transcription into cDNA, which served as the sequencing template. Repertoires were generated with immunoSEQ multiplex PCR, while TCRdb's copy carries only in-frame clones and drops some. This sample carries about 110,000 clones, roughly 64% of them seen once, and the ten largest clones take roughly 19%. The sequenced material came from CD8+ T cells sorted from blood. The receptors were sampled from a human donor in good health.

The rearrangement joins TRBV28 to TRBJ2-5; the D gene could be TRBD1 or TRBD2 (5 bases each). The germline V gene encodes CDR1 MDHEN and CDR2 SYDVKM. The CDR3 is 15 amino acids. Between the trimmed V and J ends, which lost 5 bases and 5 bases, there was a span of 18 bases. The CDR3 DNA is TGTGCCAGCAGTCGTCGTGAGGGGTGGCGGGAGACCCAGTACTTC. This encodes CASSRREGWRETQYF. The complete variable domain, with remaining parts taken from reference TRBV28 and TRBJ2-5, reads DVKVTQSSRYLVKRTGEKVFLECVQDMDHENMFWYRQDPGLGLRLIYFSYDVKMKEKGDIPEGYSVSREKKERFSLILESASTNQTSMYLCASSRREGWRETQYFGPGTRLLVL.

This rearrangement joins TRBV28 to TRBJ1-1, with a possible D match to TRBD1 (6 bases). The CDR3 runs 13 residues. Germline V gene data show CDR1 as MDHEN and CDR2 as SYDVKM. Trimming cost V 5 bases and J 4 bases, with 11 bases left between them. The CDR3 DNA follows: TGTGCCAGCAGTGGACAGTTTGGCACTGAAGCTTTCTTT. It is translated as CASSGQFGTEAFF.

To note about this clone: Within the sample, other DNA sequences also encode this same CDR3. The chain employs TRBV4-3 and TRBJ2-6, with D uncertain. The V end was cut by 0 bases, the J end by 0 bases, with 3 bases between. The CDR3 length is 15 residues. Germline V gene lookup returns CDR1 LGHNA and CDR2 YSLEER. CDR3 DNA: TGCGCCAGCAGCCAAGAAAGCTCTGGGGCCAACGTCCTGACTTTC. It yields the protein CASSQESSGANVLTF.

This clone was counted between two and nine times. The CDR3 loop is CASSRATFYEQYF. CDR3 in DNA: TGTGCCAGCAGCCGAGCGACTTTCTACGAGCAGTACTTC. The chain has TRBV7-9 and TRBJ2-7, with no clear D. The CDR3 has 13 amino acids. Looked up from germline, CDR1 is SEHNR and CDR2 is FQNEAQ (reference sequence). Trimming took 5 bases from V and 3 from J, leaving 11 bases between them.

The J gene is TRBJ2-5, the V gene TRBV15; the D gene is possibly TRBD1 (6 bases). Germline lookup yields CDR1 LNHNV and CDR2 YYDKDF (reference sequence). The CDR3 is 18 amino acids. Trimming removed 4 bases from V and 2 bases from J, with 23 bases in between. The CDR3 loop reads CATSTIPPAAQGQETQYF. The DNA of the CDR3 is TGTGCCACCAGCACTATCCCCCCCGCTGCCCAGGGGCAAGAGACCCAGTACTTC.

The genes are TRBV5-1 and TRBJ1-1, with unresolved D. V lost 0 bases, J lost 0 bases, and 12 bases lay in between. This CDR3 contains 16 residues. Germline lookup yields CDR1 SGHRS and CDR2 YFSETQ. This chain's CDR3 is CASSLEAYGMNTEAFF. The CDR3 DNA sequence: TGCGCCAGCAGCTTGGAAGCCTACGGAATGAACACTGAAGCTTTCTTT.

This clone was picked up one time. The V and J genes are TRBV25-1 and TRBJ1-5; the D is unclear. Germline CDR1 MGHDK, CDR2 SYGVNS. CDR3 length equals 13 residues. V gave up 3 bases and J gave up 0 bases, with 3 bases separating them. The DNA of the CDR3 is TGTGCCAGCAGTGATAGTAGCAATCAGCCCCAGCATTTT. Amino acid sequence: CASSDSSNQPQHF.

The chain recombines TRBV25-1 with TRBJ2-5; tentatively, D is TRBD1 (6 bases). CDR3 length equals 18 residues. Between the trimmed V and J ends, which lost 1 base and 5 bases, there was a span of 23 bases. Germline assignment: CDR1 MGHDK and CDR2 SYGVNS. The CDR3 sequence is CASSESTGNRPGGETQYF. CDR3 DNA: TGTGCCAGCAGTGAATCGACAGGCAATCGACCCGGTGGGGAGACCCAGTACTTC.

This chain links TRBV29-1 with TRBJ1-1; 7 nucleotides match TRBD1. This CDR3 spans 15 amino acids. V lost 7 bases, J lost 4 bases, and 15 bases stayed unmatched. In germline, CDR1 is SQVTM, CDR2 ANQGSEA. This CDR3 reads CSASGGRGIATEAFF. The CDR3 DNA reads TGCAGCGCCTCTGGGGGCAGGGGGATAGCCACTGAAGCTTTCTTT.

J is TRBJ2-2 and V is TRBV11-3; D is unresolved. Germline loops: CDR1 SGHNT, CDR2 YENEEA. This CDR3 has 12 residues. V lost 5 bases and J lost 8, with 9 bases in between. This chain's CDR3 is CASSPGVGELFF. As DNA, the CDR3 is TGTGCCAGCAGCCCAGGTGTGGGGGAGCTGTTTTTT.

This chain connects TRBV19 to TRBJ2-7; weak D call: TRBD2 (6 bases). V was cut by 6 bases and J by 2 bases, with 17 bases left in between. CDR3 length: 15 amino acids. Germline V lookup: CDR1 LNHDA, CDR2 SQIVND (reference sequence). The CDR3 is CASSTGTRSTYEQYF. The CDR3 DNA is TGTGCCAGTAGCACCGGGACTCGGAGTACCTACGAGCAGTACTTC.

The gene calls are TRBV4-1 and TRBJ1-4; TRBD1 might be the D (5 bases). Germline V gene lookup returns CDR1 MGHRA and CDR2 YSYEKL. The V end was cut by 4 bases, the J end by 4 bases, with 22 bases between. The CDR3 consists of 18 residues. This chain's CDR3 is CASSPLGVTGTLNEKLFF. Here the CDR3 DNA reads TGCGCCAGCAGCCCCCTCGGGGTAACGGGGACCCTTAATGAAAAACTGTTTTTT.

The gene calls are TRBV29-1 and TRBJ2-2; the D gene is possibly TRBD1 (5 bases). V lost 0 bases, J lost 6 bases, and 11 bases lay in between. Germline values: CDR1 SQVTM, CDR2 ANQGSEA. There are 14 residues in the CDR3. CDR3 DNA sequence: TGCAGCGTTGAAGAAGGGGCAGGGTCCGGGGAGCTGTTTTTT. Translating gives CSVEEGAGSGELFF.

Many counts were recorded for this clone. This chain links TRBV10-3 with TRBJ1-2; D remains unclear. In germline, CDR1 is ENHRY, CDR2 SYGVKD. Trimming removed 0 bases from V and 6 bases from J, with 11 bases in between. The CDR3 has 14 residues. The CDR3 spells CAISESGPSNGYTF. In DNA form, the CDR3 reads TGTGCCATCAGTGAGTCCGGACCCTCAAATGGCTACACCTTC.

As regards this clone: In the same sample, other DNA sequences code for this CDR3. This chain joins TRBV29-1 and TRBJ2-2; unclear D gene. Germline-derived CDR1 and CDR2 are SQVTM and ANQGSEA. V shed 4 bases and J shed 2 bases, with 8 bases lying between them. The CDR3 runs to 13 residues. The CDR3 sequence: CSVVRPNTGELFF. The CDR3 DNA reads as TGCAGCGTTGTAAGGCCCAACACCGGGGAGCTGTTTTTT.

This chain uses TRBV19 with TRBJ2-3, with D possibly TRBD2 on 6 matching bases. From germline, CDR1 is LNHDA and CDR2 SQIVND (reference sequence). Trimming pared 9 bases from V and 5 bases from J, leaving 15 bases between. The CDR3 is made up of 13 amino acids. The CDR3 region is CASAGSGGDTQYF. CDR3 DNA: TGTGCCAGCGCGGGGAGTGGGGGAGATACGCAGTATTTT.